The 32 T cell receptor beta chains in this list originate from one sample, sequenced in a study of PD-1 blockade in mismatch repair-deficient tumors (dated by TCRdb to the late 2010s). The protocol used for the library was the immunoSEQ multiplex PCR assay. TCRdb's version of the immuneACCESS table is confined to in-frame rearrangements and falls short of the full clone set. An unresolved V gene accounts for under half of the shortfall where checked; the remainder is of unknown origin. The sample includes about 120,000 clones, with more than 70% observed a single time. Clones ranked in the top ten supply roughly 10% of the sample. Sequenced here: peripheral blood, sampled 72 weeks after starting pembrolizumab. All receptors derive from an adult with mismatch repair-deficient cancer.

The genes are TRBV5-6 and TRBJ2-1; 13 nucleotides match TRBD2. The CDR3 runs to 17 residues. Per the germline V gene, CDR1 is SGHDT and CDR2 is YYEEEE. V trimming: 4 bases; J trimming: 8 bases; junction bases outside the gene matches: 12. In nucleotides, the CDR3 is TGTGCCAGCAGCGATGAGGTTTGGACTAGCGGGAGTGATGAGCAGTTCTTC. Amino acid sequence: CASSDEVWTSGSDEQFF.

The chain couples TRBV11-2 to TRBJ2-7; possible D gene TRBD2, 5 bases. The CDR3 totals 16 residues. V was pared by 1 base and J by 3 bases, with 16 bases between. Germline loops: CDR1 SGHAT, CDR2 FQNNGV. The CDR3 DNA reads as TGTGCCAGCAGCTTAGTACAGAGGGCCCCAGGCTACGAGCAGTACTTC. It yields the protein CASSLVQRAPGYEQYF.

The CDR3 reads CASKGVIGDQPQHF. The DNA for the CDR3 is TGTGCCAGTAAGGGGGTCATAGGCGATCAGCCCCAGCATTTT. The V gene is TRBV19, the J gene TRBJ1-5, with D possibly being TRBD1 (6 bases). Between the trimmed V and J ends, which lost 7 bases and 5 bases, there was a span of 15 bases. Germline assignment: CDR1 LNHDA and CDR2 SQIVND (reference sequence). The CDR3 length is 14 residues.

A single count supports this clone. The chain couples TRBV7-9 to TRBJ2-7, with TRBD1 identical over 7 bases. Germline values: CDR1 SEHNR, CDR2 FQNEAQ (reference sequence). V gave up 5 bases and J gave up 3 bases; unmatched junction bases: 4. CDR3 length: 13 residues. CDR3 protein: CASSRTGDYEQYF. CDR3 in DNA: TGTGCCAGCAGCAGAACAGGGGACTACGAGCAGTACTTC.

This clone was picked up one time. The chain couples TRBV5-8 to TRBJ2-7, with D perhaps TRBD1 (6 bases). Trimming removed 8 bases at V and 6 bases at J, with 15 bases between. There are 12 residues in the CDR3. The germline CDR1 and CDR2 sequences are SGHTS and YDEGEE. The DNA of the CDR3 is TGTGCCAGGTGTCTTACAGGGACCGAGCAGTACTTC. This codes for CARCLTGTEQYF.

The chain carries TRBV19 and TRBJ1-5; no clear D. V lost 6 bases and J 3 bases, leaving 9 bases between the germline ends. The CDR3 covers 13 residues. Per the germline V gene, CDR1 is LNHDA and CDR2 is SQIVND (reference sequence). Here the CDR3 DNA reads TGTGCCAGTAGACCCGGACCCAATCAGCCCCAGCATTTT. This codes for CASRPGPNQPQHF.

The chain combines TRBV4-1 with TRBJ2-7; 9 nucleotides line up with TRBD2. CDR3 length: 16 residues. Unmatched junction bases numbered 6, after V lost 0 bases and J lost 3 bases. Germline CDR1 and CDR2: MGHRA and YSYEKL. For the CDR3, the DNA is TGCGCCAGCAGCCAAGACGGCGGGAGGGCCCTCTACGAGCAGTACTTC. The encoded protein is CASSQDGGRALYEQYF.

This clone was seen more than once but under ten times. The rearrangement joins TRBV13 to TRBJ2-3, with D hard to call. Germline V lookup: CDR1 PRHDT, CDR2 FYEKMQ (reference sequence). The V gene lost 8 bases and the J gene lost 4 bases, with 13 bases spanning the gap. The CDR3 consists of 13 residues. The CDR3 spells CASSERNPDTQYF. The CDR3 nucleotides read TGTGCCAGCTCCGAAAGGAACCCAGATACGCAGTATTTT.

The rearrangement links TRBV7-2 to TRBJ1-1, with unresolved D. V dropped 1 base and J dropped 6 bases, with 12 bases sitting between them. Germline-derived CDR1 and CDR2 are SGHTA and FQGNSA. This CDR3 has 14 residues. CDR3 residues: CASSLGPHSAEAFF. The CDR3 DNA reads TGTGCCAGCAGCTTAGGGCCCCACTCGGCTGAAGCTTTCTTT.

The chain carries TRBV11-2 and TRBJ2-7, with 8 bases lining up with TRBD2. The CDR3 consists of 16 residues. The ends lost 2 bases at V and 1 base at J; junction bases unmatched: 7. Germline V gene lookup returns CDR1 SGHAT and CDR2 FQNNGV. CDR3 sequence (DNA): TGTGCCAGCAGCTTACCACGGGGGGGCCCATCCTACGAGCAGTACTTC. It specifies CASSLPRGGPSYEQYF.

This sequence joins TRBV11-3 and TRBJ2-5; maybe TRBD1 (5 bases). CDR3 length equals 15 residues. Germline assignment: CDR1 SGHNT and CDR2 YENEEA. The germline V and J ends were trimmed by 1 base and 5 bases, with 14 bases remaining between them. CDR3 sequence reads: CASSLVFQGEETQYF. The CDR3, as DNA: TGTGCCAGCAGCTTAGTCTTTCAGGGTGAGGAGACCCAGTACTTC.

V usage is TRBV15 and J usage is TRBJ2-7; D is unresolved. Germline V lookup: CDR1 LNHNV, CDR2 YYDKDF (reference sequence). The CDR3 spans 14 residues. Trimming took 1 base from V and 5 from J, leaving 12 bases between them. CDR3 sequence (DNA): TGTGCCACCAGCAGAGCCCATACAGTCCACGAGCAGTACTTC. Translating gives CATSRAHTVHEQYF.

This clone was counted once. The CDR3 loop is CASSSTGGWGSGANVLTF. DNA for the CDR3: TGTGCCAGCAGCTCCACAGGGGGCTGGGGCTCTGGGGCCAACGTCCTGACTTTC. V usage is TRBV11-2 and J usage is TRBJ2-6; 9 bases are a match to TRBD1. Germline CDR1 is SGHAT and CDR2 is FQNNGV. This CDR3 is built from 18 residues. Trimming took 4 bases from V and 0 from J; bases not matched to a gene: 7.

This sequence joins TRBV21-1 and TRBJ1-5. TRBV21-1 is assigned pseudogene status. This CDR3 is 16 amino acids long. The CDR3 nucleotides are TGTGCCAGCAGCAGAAAAAAGGCAGGGGGGGGTCAGCCCCAGCATTTT. Encoded protein: CASSRKKAGGGQPQHF.

The chain has TRBV7-9 and TRBJ2-2; 9 bases are a match to TRBD2. CDR3 length: 17 amino acids. With 4 bases clipped from V and 5 bases from J, the junction kept 11 bases outside the gene matches. Germline V gene lookup returns CDR1 SEHNR and CDR2 FQNEAQ (reference sequence). The CDR3 here is CASSSPFAGGRTGELFF. CDR3 DNA sequence: TGTGCCAGCAGCTCCCCTTTCGCGGGAGGGCGAACCGGGGAGCTGTTTTTT.

V is TRBV25-1 and J is TRBJ2-5; possibly TRBD1 or TRBD2 for D (5 bases each). Germline values: CDR1 MGHDK, CDR2 SYGVNS. This CDR3 spans 15 amino acids. Trimming took 3 bases from V and 2 from J, leaving 13 bases between them. In DNA form, the CDR3 reads TGTGCCAGCAGTGAGGGACGCACAATTCAAGAGACCCAGTACTTC. As protein: CASSEGRTIQETQYF.

A single count supports this clone. J is TRBJ1-4 and V is TRBV4-3; D call uncertain. The CDR3 loop spans 14 amino acids. CDR1 is LGHNA, CDR2 YSLEER, per germline. V lost 4 bases, J lost 5 bases, and 11 bases lay in between. The CDR3 reads CASSREGRNEKLFF. The CDR3 DNA is TGCGCCAGCAGCCGAGAAGGTCGCAATGAAAAACTGTTTTTT.

This clone has only a few counts. The chain employs TRBV4-1 and TRBJ2-7; D remains unclear. The CDR3 is 17 amino acids. Germline V gene data show CDR1 as MGHRA and CDR2 as YSYEKL. V lost 3 bases and J 2 bases, leaving 20 bases between the germline ends. The CDR3 here is CASSQVNSIGRTYEQYF. The CDR3 coding sequence is TGCGCCAGCAGCCAGGTCAATAGTATAGGCAGGACCTACGAGCAGTACTTC.

The V gene is TRBV5-6, the J gene TRBJ2-7; D is possibly TRBD1 (8 bases). V was trimmed by 4 bases and J by 7 bases, leaving 12 bases between them. CDR1 and CDR2 from the germline V gene are SGHDT and YYEEEE. CDR3 length: 12 amino acids. In DNA, the CDR3 is TGTGCCAGCAGCCTACAGGGGGGGGAGCAGTACTTC. It is translated as CASSLQGGEQYF.

V gene TRBV5-8 combines with J gene TRBJ2-7, with TRBD1 as a possible D gene (5 bases). Germline CDR1 reads SGHTS; CDR2 reads YDEGEE. The CDR3 has 13 residues. V was clipped by 4 bases and J by 3 bases, with 11 bases between them. CDR3 in amino acids: CASSAVGDYEQYF. Here the CDR3 DNA reads TGTGCCAGCAGCGCCGTAGGGGACTACGAGCAGTACTTC. Combining the CDR3 with reference TRBV5-8 and TRBJ2-7 gives the whole variable domain EAGVTQSPTHLIKTRGQQATLRCSPISGHTSVYWYQQALGLGLQFLLWYDEGEERNRGNFPPRFSGRQFPNYSSELNVNALELEDSALYLCASSAVGDYEQYFGPGTRLTVT.

The genes are TRBV5-1 and TRBJ2-2; 14 positions match TRBD2. Per the germline V gene, CDR1 is SGHRS and CDR2 is YFSETQ. This CDR3 contains 17 residues. With V trimmed by 0 bases and J by 7 bases, 5 bases remained unmatched. The CDR3 loop is CASSLEGLAGGGGELFF. The CDR3 DNA sequence: TGCGCCAGCAGCTTGGAAGGACTAGCGGGAGGTGGCGGGGAGCTGTTTTTT.

The chain joins TRBV6-5 to TRBJ2-7, with TRBD1 identical over 9 bases. From germline, CDR1 is MNHEY and CDR2 SVGAGI. The CDR3 contains 15 residues. The ends lost 5 bases at V and 4 bases at J; junction bases unmatched: 9. The CDR3, as DNA: TGTGCCAGCAGTACCCTTAGGGACAGGGCTTACGAGCAGTACTTC. It encodes CASSTLRDRAYEQYF.

The chain uses TRBV4-3 and TRBJ2-1; 14 bases map to TRBD2. CDR3 length equals 16 residues. The V segment lost 1 base and the J segment 9 bases; nucleotides outside the gene matches: 5. Per the germline V gene, CDR1 is LGHNA and CDR2 is YSLEER. The CDR3 here is CASSQGGLAGVVEQFF. The DNA for the CDR3 is TGCGCCAGCAGCCAAGGGGGACTAGCGGGAGTAGTTGAGCAGTTCTTC.

The CDR3 nucleotides are TGCGCCAGCAGCACGGGACAGAGTCCCATGAACACTGAAGCTTTCTTT. Its translation is CASSTGQSPMNTEAFF. V is TRBV5-1 and J is TRBJ1-1, with TRBD1 identical over 7 bases. The CDR3 totals 16 residues. Trimming cost V 4 bases and J 0 bases; bases outside gene matches: 9. The germline V gene encodes CDR1 SGHRS and CDR2 YFSETQ. The full variable domain, with the rest looked up from reference TRBV5-1 and TRBJ1-1, is KAGVTQTPRYLIKTRGQQVTLSCSPISGHRSVSWYQQTPGQGLQFLFEYFSETQRNKGNFPGRFSGRQFSNSRSEMNVSTLELGDSALYLCASSTGQSPMNTEAFFGQGTRLTVV.

The chain uses TRBV5-1 and TRBJ2-7; 8 bases align to TRBD1. Germline V CDR1 and CDR2: SGHRS, YFSETQ. This CDR3 contains 14 residues. The J segment lost 3 bases and the V segment lost 2 bases, leaving 4 bases of the junction unmatched. CDR3 nucleotide sequence: TGCGCCAGCAGCTTAATCGACAGGGGCTACGAGCAGTACTTC. Amino acids: CASSLIDRGYEQYF.

This chain uses TRBV29-1 with TRBJ1-1; D call uncertain. Germline V gene sequence: CDR1 SQVTM, CDR2 ANQGSEA. Trimming pared 6 bases from V and 1 base from J, leaving 12 bases between. This CDR3 is 13 amino acids long. CDR3 sequence: CSVRATQNTEAFF. The CDR3 nucleotides are TGCAGCGTGCGGGCAACCCAGAACACTGAAGCTTTCTTT.

The chain has TRBV6-1 and TRBJ2-1; the match to TRBD2 covers 9 bases. This CDR3 is 16 amino acids long. The V gene end was trimmed by 4 bases and the J gene end by 2 bases; junction bases not matched to a gene: 6. Per germline, CDR1 MNHNS and CDR2 SASEGT. CDR3 bases: TGTGCCAGCAGTGCCCTAGCGGGGCCACCCTACAATGAGCAGTTCTTC. Translated, it gives CASSALAGPPYNEQFF.

A few counts support this clone. CDR3 nucleotides: TGCAGTGCCGGTGGCTACACCTTC. Its protein is CSAGGYTF. V and J are TRBV20-1 and TRBJ1-2; D uncertain. V lost 6 bases and J lost 7, with 3 bases in between. The V gene's germline CDR1 is DFQATT and CDR2 SNEGSKA (reference sequence). The CDR3 runs 8 residues.

This clone turned up a few times. The chain recombines TRBV28 with TRBJ1-2; no firm D call. This CDR3 has 12 residues. V shed 6 bases and J shed 2 bases, with 7 bases lying between them. Germline lookup yields CDR1 MDHEN and CDR2 SYDVKM. The CDR3 reads CASSAENYGYTF. In nucleotides, the CDR3 is TGTGCCAGCAGCGCAGAGAACTATGGCTACACCTTC.

The rearrangement links TRBV11-2 to TRBJ2-3, with D tentatively TRBD2 (5 bases). CDR1 and CDR2 (germline): SGHAT, FQNNGV. Trimming left V 1 base short and J 4 bases short, with 12 bases between. The CDR3 consists of 15 residues. This chain's CDR3 is CASSLGAGVSDTQYF. CDR3 in DNA: TGTGCCAGCAGCTTAGGGGCCGGGGTGTCAGATACGCAGTATTTT. Filled out from reference TRBV11-2 and TRBJ2-3, the complete variable domain reads EAGVAQSPRYKIIEKRQSVAFWCNPISGHATLYWYQQILGQGPKLLIQFQNNGVVDDSQLPKDRFSAERLKGVDSTLKIQPAKLEDSAVYLCASSLGAGVSDTQYFGPGTRLTVL.

The chain combines TRBV7-6 with TRBJ2-1; D remains ambiguous. The CDR3 contains 17 residues. Trimming took off 1 base at V and 4 bases at J, with 17 bases between the two ends. The germline CDR1 and CDR2 sequences are SGHVS and FNYEAQ. In nucleotides, the CDR3 is TGTGCCAGCAGCTTAGAAGTCTACAGTAACAAATACAATGAGCAGTTCTTC. Translated, it gives CASSLEVYSNKYNEQFF.

This sequence joins TRBV7-3 and TRBJ2-1; TRBD2 matches 10 bases. The CDR3 is 16 amino acids. Losses at the gene ends were 3 bases for V and 0 bases for J; bases not matched to a gene: 2. From germline, CDR1 is SGHTA and CDR2 FQGTGA. CDR3 region: CASSLTSGLSYNEQFF. The CDR3, as DNA: TGTGCCAGCAGCTTGACTAGCGGGCTCTCCTACAATGAGCAGTTCTTC.